This T cell receptor (beta chain) was obtained from a study of OX40 agonist ivuxolimab in advanced cancers. Looking at the study overall: Patients received the agonistic anti-OX40 (CD134) antibody ivuxolimab. The mean age was roughly 60 years, ranging from 23 to 79, with 82.7% of participants male. Partial responses were achieved by three patients, of whom one had hepatocellular carcinoma and two had cutaneous melanoma. Study-wide points: CD4+ and CD8+ T cells in blood underwent clonal expansion by week 6 at 0.1 to 3.0 mg/kg.

CDR1 is SNHLY and CDR2 is FYNNEI in the germline V gene. This CDR3 has 14 amino acids. Between the trimmed V and J ends, which lost 4 bases and 2 bases, there was a span of 12 bases. Clones were sequenced by immunoSEQ multiplex PCR, and TCRdb holds only the in-frame ones, with some missing. The profile shows 60,000 or so clones, almost 95% of them singletons. As concerns this clone: Its matching antigen is unknown.

This chain connects TRBV2 to TRBJ2-7, with a weak D call TRBD2 (5 bases). Sample: CD4+ or CD8+ T cells sorted from blood, taken in a trial of the OX40 agonist ivuxolimab. The source is an adult with an advanced solid tumor such as melanoma, head and neck, liver or kidney cancer. This CDR3 is CASSVGAATYEQYF. The CDR3 coding sequence is TGTGCCAGCAGTGTCGGAGCGGCCACCTACGAGCAGTACTTC.